The 28 T cell receptor beta chains below all came from one sample that was sequenced in a study of blood T cell repertoires in COVID-19. The data were produced by immunoSEQ multiplex PCR, yet TCRdb's version contains in-frame clones alone and is incomplete. Of roughly 330,000 clones in the sample, just over 85% are singletons; the top ten hold 10%. Specimen: PBMCs or T cells enriched from blood (not recorded which). The source of these receptors is a woman aged 18 to 35 who had recovered from COVID-19.

The chain uses TRBV18 and TRBJ1-2; D gene ambiguous. Germline V lookup: CDR1 KGHSH, CDR2 LQKENI. CDR3 length: 15 amino acids. V was cut by 3 bases and J by 4 bases, with 15 bases left in between. In nucleotides, the CDR3 is TGTGCCAGCTCACCGCGGGAACCCATGATCTATGGCTACACCTTC. Its protein product is CASSPREPMIYGYTF. The whole variable domain, filled in from reference TRBV18 and TRBJ1-2, reads NAGVMQNPRHLVRRRGQEARLRCSPMKGHSHVYWYRQLPEEGLKFMVYLQKENIIDESGMPKERFSAEFPKEGPSILRIQQVVRGDSAAYFCASSPREPMIYGYTFGSGTRLTVV.

The rearrangement links TRBV6-1 to TRBJ2-7, with 14 nucleotides matching TRBD2. The CDR3 runs to 16 residues. V was clipped by 4 bases and J by 3 bases; unmatched bases: 5. The germline CDR1 and CDR2 sequences are MNHNS and SASEGT. The CDR3 reads CASSALGLAGDYEQYF. For the CDR3, the DNA is TGTGCCAGCAGTGCCTTGGGACTAGCGGGGGACTACGAGCAGTACTTC.

This sequence joins TRBV28 and TRBJ1-5; D remains unclear. With 5 bases removed from V and 4 bases from J, the gap between germline ends came to 15 bases. Per germline, CDR1 MDHEN and CDR2 SYDVKM. The length of the CDR3 is 15 residues. The CDR3 DNA reads as TGTGCCAGCAGTCCCTCGGGGTCTCGTAATCAGCCCCAGCATTTT. Its translation is CASSPSGSRNQPQHF.

The chain uses TRBV30 and TRBJ1-5; the match to TRBD1 covers 8 bases. The CDR3 has 18 amino acids. Germline lookup yields CDR1 GTSNPN and CDR2 SVGIG (reference sequence). J lost 0 bases, V lost 4 bases, and 14 bases had no gene match. This CDR3 reads CAWTDQGAGQYSNQPQHF. CDR3 nucleotide sequence: TGTGCCTGGACCGATCAGGGGGCTGGGCAATATAGCAATCAGCCCCAGCATTTT.

Only one count was recorded for this clone. The chain employs TRBV10-3 and TRBJ2-5; the D is unclear. Trimming pared 0 bases from V and 5 bases from J, leaving 7 bases between. The CDR3 is 13 residues long. Per the germline V gene, CDR1 is ENHRY and CDR2 is SYGVKD. The CDR3 bases are TGTGCCATCAGTGAGTCCCCCGGGGAGACCCAGTACTTC. Amino acid sequence: CAISESPGETQYF.

V usage is TRBV24-1 and J usage is TRBJ2-3; D is unclear. Deletions cut 5 bases from V and 5 bases from J, with 7 bases between. The CDR3 loop spans 12 amino acids. From germline, CDR1 is KGHDR and CDR2 SFDVKD. The CDR3 coding sequence is TGTGCCACCAGTGGTGTCGTAGATACGCAGTATTTT. It is translated as CATSGVVDTQYF.

The J gene is TRBJ1-2, the V gene TRBV5-6; D unclear. V gave up 0 bases and J gave up 0 bases, with 9 bases separating them. The CDR3 is 15 residues long. Germline loops: CDR1 SGHDT, CDR2 YYEEEE. The CDR3 reads CASSLVGVANYGYTF. The DNA for the CDR3 is TGTGCCAGCAGCTTGGTCGGGGTAGCTAACTATGGCTACACCTTC. The full variable domain, in which reference TRBV5-6 and TRBJ1-2 provide the parts outside the CDR3, is DAGVTQSPTHLIKTRGQQVTLRCSPKSGHDTVSWYQQALGQGPQFIFQYYEEEERQRGNFPDRFSGHQFPNYSSELNVNALLLGDSALYLCASSLVGVANYGYTFGSGTRLTVV.

CDR3: CASSLRTQGHVNTIYF. The DNA of the CDR3 is TGTGCCAGCAGCCTCCGGACGCAGGGTCACGTAAACACCATATATTTT. V gene TRBV11-2 combines with J gene TRBJ1-3, with D perhaps TRBD1 (5 bases). Germline CDR1 and CDR2: SGHAT and FQNNGV. The V and J ends lost 5 bases and 6 bases respectively, with 20 bases between them. CDR3 size: 16 residues.

V usage is TRBV18 and J usage is TRBJ2-5; D not resolved. CDR1 and CDR2 (germline): KGHSH, LQKENI. V lost 3 bases to trimming and J lost 1 base, with 6 bases between them. This CDR3 has 13 amino acids. The CDR3 loop is CASSPRSQETQYF. The DNA of the CDR3 is TGTGCCAGCTCACCTCGGTCCCAAGAGACCCAGTACTTC.

The genes are TRBV9 and TRBJ2-1, with 8 bases lining up with TRBD2. This CDR3 region has 15 residues. Germline assignment: CDR1 SGDLS and CDR2 YYNGEE. V lost 4 bases to trimming and J lost 3 bases; unmatched junction nucleotides: 6. The CDR3 DNA follows: TGTGCCAGCAGCTCCCCCGGGACTAGCTACAATGAGCAGTTCTTC. It translates to CASSSPGTSYNEQFF. Using reference TRBV9 and TRBJ2-1 for the parts outside the CDR3, the full variable domain is DSGVTQTPKHLITATGQRVTLRCSPRSGDLSVYWYQQSLDQGLQFLIQYYNGEERAKGNILERFSAQQFPDLHSELNLSSLELGDSALYFCASSSPGTSYNEQFFGPGTRLTVL.

V usage is TRBV2 and J usage is TRBJ2-2; TRBD2 matches at 7 bases. After removal of 8 bases from V and 8 bases from J, the junction contained 11 bases not matched to a gene. The CDR3 runs to 14 residues. Germline CDR1 is SNHLY and CDR2 is FYNNEI. Here the CDR3 reads CASWEREWGGELFF. Written as DNA, the CDR3 is TGTGCCAGCTGGGAGCGGGAATGGGGAGGGGAGCTGTTTTTT.

This rearrangement joins TRBV7-3 to TRBJ2-5; 8 nucleotides align to TRBD2. Per the germline V gene, CDR1 is SGHTA and CDR2 is FQGTGA. The CDR3 sequence is 15 residues long. V lost 5 bases and J lost 5; bases outside the gene matches: 10. CDR3 sequence (DNA): TGTGCCAGCAGCAGCAGCGGGGGCGCCGGGGAGACCCAGTACTTC. Amino acids: CASSSSGGAGETQYF. The full variable domain, in which reference TRBV7-3 and TRBJ2-5 provide the parts outside the CDR3, is GAGVSQTPSNKVTEKGKYVELRCDPISGHTALYWYRQSLGQGPEFLIYFQGTGAADDSGLPNDRFFAVRPEGSVSTLKIQRTERGDSAVYLCASSSSGGAGETQYFGPGTRLLVL.

This clone was counted a single time. This chain uses TRBV2 with TRBJ2-5, with TRBD2 identical over 13 bases. The CDR3 runs 16 residues. CDR1 SNHLY and CDR2 FYNNEI come from the germline V gene. V dropped 10 bases and J dropped 9; count of bases not matched to a gene: 17. CDR3: CATKRGLAGTKRAQYF. The CDR3 bases are TGTGCCACCAAGAGGGGACTAGCGGGGACCAAGAGAGCCCAGTACTTC.

This chain links TRBV7-9 with TRBJ1-1; possible D gene TRBD1, 5 bases. V shed 0 bases and J shed 8 bases, with 16 bases lying between them. The CDR3 extends over 15 amino acids. Germline CDR1 and CDR2: SEHNR and FQNEAQ (reference sequence). The CDR3 region has the DNA TGTGCCAGCAGCTTAGCGGGAACAGGACCGGTGGAAGCTTTCTTT. Protein product: CASSLAGTGPVEAFF.

The rearrangement uses TRBV19 and TRBJ1-2, with 7 bases aligning to TRBD1. This CDR3 is built from 15 residues. Germline trimming cut 1 base from V and 1 base from J; bases unmatched to any gene: 3. The germline CDR1 and CDR2 sequences are LNHDA and SQIVND (reference sequence). DNA for the CDR3: TGTGCCAGTAGTATAGGGGGACAGATTAACTATGGCTACACCTTC. Translation gives CASSIGGQINYGYTF.

As concerns this clone: Different DNA sequences within this sample yield the same CDR3. The CDR3 nucleotides read TGTGCCAGCAGTTTAGGGCAGGACTATGGCTACACCTTC. It codes for CASSLGQDYGYTF. The V call is TRBV12-3 or TRBV12-4, the J call TRBJ1-2; the D is unclear. Deletions cut 1 base from V and 3 bases from J, with 6 bases between. The length of the CDR3 is 13 residues.

V is TRBV3-1 (or the pseudogene TRBV3-2) and J is TRBJ2-2, with TRBD1 matching 7 bases. CDR3 length equals 15 residues. V lost 2 bases to trimming and J lost 6 bases; unmatched junction nucleotides: 6. Germline assignment: CDR1 LGHDT and CDR2 YNNKEL (reference sequence). The CDR3 bases are TGTGCCAGCAGCCAACTAGGGGGCTCCGCCGGGGAGCTGTTTTTT. Its protein product is CASSQLGGSAGELFF.

The chain employs TRBV5-6 and TRBJ2-6, with a tentative D call TRBD2 (5 bases). The CDR3 sequence is 17 residues long. V lost 0 bases, J lost 0 bases, and 10 bases lay in between. Germline V gene sequence: CDR1 SGHDT, CDR2 YYEEEE. Here the CDR3 DNA reads TGTGCCAGCAGCTTGGCTGCCGGACTCTCTGGGGCCAACGTCCTGACTTTC. The encoded protein is CASSLAAGLSGANVLTF.

The genes are TRBV19 and TRBJ1-2, with 7 bases identical to TRBD1. CDR1 LNHDA and CDR2 SQIVND come from the germline V gene (reference sequence). CDR3 length: 14 amino acids. The trim removed 8 bases at V and 4 bases at J, leaving 10 bases unmatched. The CDR3 here is CASSYGRGIYGYTF. CDR3 DNA: TGTGCCAGTTCGTATGGCAGGGGGATCTATGGCTACACCTTC.

The table lists this clone with a count of one. The chain carries TRBV3-1 (or the pseudogene TRBV3-2) and TRBJ2-7, with D perhaps TRBD1 (5 bases). V gave up 0 bases and J gave up 3 bases, with 12 bases separating them. The CDR3 spans 15 residues. Germline V gene data show CDR1 as LGHDT and CDR2 as YNNKEL (reference sequence). The CDR3 sequence is CASSQDLAGLYEQYF. CDR3 DNA sequence: TGTGCCAGCAGCCAAGACCTGGCAGGGCTCTACGAGCAGTACTTC.

This clone was detected only once. V gene TRBV6-2 or TRBV6-3 combines with J gene TRBJ2-7, with TRBD1 matching over 8 bases. V dropped 6 bases and J dropped 3; count of bases not matched to a gene: 1. The CDR3 contains 12 residues. Germline V gene lookup returns CDR1 MNHEY and CDR2 SVGEGT. The DNA of the CDR3 is TGTGCCAGCAGCGACAGGGGCTACGAGCAGTACTTC. As protein: CASSDRGYEQYF.

This clone was picked up one time. The rearrangement uses TRBV7-6 and TRBJ1-3, with TRBD1 identical over 8 bases. CDR1 and CDR2 from the germline V gene are SGHVS and FNYEAQ. The CDR3 covers 16 residues. The V segment lost 5 bases and the J segment 3 bases; nucleotides outside the gene matches: 9. CDR3 sequence (DNA): TGTGCCAGCAGCGGGTCAGGAACAGGGGGTGGAAACACCATATATTTT. Its protein is CASSGSGTGGGNTIYF. The variable domain in full, completed from reference TRBV7-6 and TRBJ1-3, reads GAGVSQSPRYKVTKRGQDVALRCDPISGHVSLYWYRQALGQGPEFLTYFNYEAQQDKSGLPNDRFSAERPEGSISTLTIQRTEQRDSAMYRCASSGSGTGGGNTIYFGEGSWLTVV.

This clone appeared a single time. The chain has TRBV4-1 and TRBJ2-5, with TRBD1 identical over 11 bases. Trimming cost V 4 bases and J 4 bases; bases outside gene matches: 2. Germline V gene data show CDR1 as MGHRA and CDR2 as YSYEKL. The CDR3 runs 14 residues. The DNA of the CDR3 is TGCGCCAGCAGCCGGACAGGGGGCGGAGAGACCCAGTACTTC. It translates to CASSRTGGGETQYF.

This rearrangement joins TRBV19 to TRBJ1-2; D possibly corresponds to TRBD1 (5 bases). The CDR3 covers 14 residues. V was cut by 5 bases and J by 6 bases, with 16 bases left in between. Germline V lookup: CDR1 LNHDA, CDR2 SQIVND (reference sequence). The CDR3 sequence is CASSSFGRVDGYTF. The CDR3 nucleotides read TGTGCCAGTAGTTCCTTCGGCAGGGTTGATGGCTACACCTTC.

The chain couples TRBV9 to TRBJ2-2, with TRBD1 identical over 7 bases. The CDR3 covers 15 residues. With V trimmed by 3 bases and J by 2 bases, 4 bases remained unmatched. Germline loops: CDR1 SGDLS, CDR2 YYNGEE. The CDR3 is CASSEQGPNTGELFF. Here the CDR3 DNA reads TGTGCCAGCAGCGAACAGGGGCCAAACACCGGGGAGCTGTTTTTT.

The chain links TRBV3-1 (or the pseudogene TRBV3-2) to TRBJ2-7; weak D call: TRBD2 (5 bases). The CDR3 runs 14 residues. The germline V and J ends were trimmed by 4 bases and 2 bases, with 12 bases remaining between them. Looked up from germline, CDR1 is LGHDT and CDR2 is YNNKEL (reference sequence). The CDR3 DNA reads as TGTGCCAGCAGCCCGGACGCCGGGACCTACGAGCAGTACTTC. Translating it yields CASSPDAGTYEQYF.

The chain combines TRBV7-8 with TRBJ1-5; 8 bases align to TRBD1. The CDR3 has 16 amino acids. The germline V gene encodes CDR1 SGHVS and CDR2 FQNEAQ. V gave up 0 bases and J gave up 5 bases; unmatched junction bases: 6. CDR3 nucleotides: TGTGCCAGCAGCTTAGCAAGGACAGGGTTCGATCAGCCCCAGCATTTT. It translates to CASSLARTGFDQPQHF.

The rearrangement links TRBV5-1 to TRBJ1-1; 9 positions agree with TRBD1. This CDR3 has 13 residues. CDR1 SGHRS and CDR2 YFSETQ come from the germline V gene. V lost 3 bases to trimming and J lost 6 bases; unmatched junction nucleotides: 3. The CDR3 sequence is CASSSGQGSEAFF. CDR3 DNA: TGCGCCAGCAGCTCGGGACAGGGATCTGAAGCTTTCTTT.